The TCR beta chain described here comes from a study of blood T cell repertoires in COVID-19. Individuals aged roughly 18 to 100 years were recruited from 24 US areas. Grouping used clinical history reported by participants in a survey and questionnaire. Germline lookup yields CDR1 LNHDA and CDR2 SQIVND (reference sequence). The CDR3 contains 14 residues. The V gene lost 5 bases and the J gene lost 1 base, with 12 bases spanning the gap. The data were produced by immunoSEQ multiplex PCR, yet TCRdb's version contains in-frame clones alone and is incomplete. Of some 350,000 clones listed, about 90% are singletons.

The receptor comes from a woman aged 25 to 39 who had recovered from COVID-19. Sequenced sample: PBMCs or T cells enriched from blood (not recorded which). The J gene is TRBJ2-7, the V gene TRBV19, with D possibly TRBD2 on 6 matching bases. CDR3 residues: CASSRGSPSYEQYF. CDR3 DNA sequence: TGTGCCAGTAGTCGGGGGAGTCCATCCTACGAGCAGTACTTC.